The clone carrying this TCR beta chain was recorded a few times. Authors' analysis steps: By means of reference gene primer amplification, nucleated cell counts were estimated. The data were produced by immunoSEQ multiplex PCR, yet TCRdb's version contains in-frame clones alone and is incomplete. V, J and clone size are taken as reported in that table, and D and trimming were inferred from the DNA itself. The sample lists approximately 90,000 clones, roughly four fifths occurring once. The data were obtained in a study of blood T cell repertoires in COVID-19. Study-level background: The analysed material was cDNA or gDNA that came from T cells, B-cell-depleted T cells, or PBMCs.

Germline V gene sequence: CDR1 KGHSH, CDR2 LQKENI. Trimming removed 4 bases from V and 1 base from J, with 7 bases in between. CDR3 length: 13 amino acids. The V gene is TRBV18, the J gene TRBJ1-1, with D tentatively TRBD1 (5 bases). The receptor was derived from a woman over 75 with acute or convalescent COVID-19. Sequences were obtained from peripheral blood. The CDR3 DNA is TGTGCCAGCTCACAGGGGTCGAACACTGAAGCTTTCTTT. It specifies CASSQGSNTEAFF.